A single sample gave rise to the 16 T cell receptor beta chains below, sequenced in a study of blood T cell repertoires in COVID-19. TCRdb keeps only in-frame clones here, not all; method: immunoSEQ multiplex PCR. The sample yields about 220,000 clones, 80% seen once. What was sequenced was peripheral blood. These receptors all come from a human donor in a cohort sampled during active COVID-19.

The J gene is TRBJ2-7, the V gene TRBV18, with a tentative D call TRBD1 (6 bases). The CDR3 loop spans 15 amino acids. Trimming removed 2 bases from V and 0 bases from J, with 11 bases in between. Germline CDR1 is KGHSH and CDR2 is LQKENI. CDR3 nucleotides: TGTGCCAGCTCACCAAGGGGGACCAGCTCCTACGAGCAGTACTTC. Protein: CASSPRGTSSYEQYF. The entire variable domain, with the rest obtained from reference TRBV18 and TRBJ2-7, is as follows: NAGVMQNPRHLVRRRGQEARLRCSPMKGHSHVYWYRQLPEEGLKFMVYLQKENIIDESGMPKERFSAEFPKEGPSILRIQQVVRGDSAAYFCASSPRGTSSYEQYFGPGTRLTVT.

This chain links TRBV10-2 with TRBJ1-2; D ambiguous. CDR1 and CDR2 (germline): WSHSY, SAAADI. The CDR3 totals 14 residues. The V and J ends lost 2 bases and 4 bases respectively, with 11 bases between them. CDR3 in amino acids: CASSESRGSYGYTF. CDR3 sequence (DNA): TGCGCCAGCAGTGAGAGTAGAGGGAGCTATGGCTACACCTTC.

The J gene is TRBJ1-2, the V gene TRBV18, with 9 bases that match TRBD1. Germline trimming cut 1 base from V and 7 bases from J; bases unmatched to any gene: 7. CDR1 is KGHSH and CDR2 is LQKENI in the germline V gene. The CDR3 runs 15 residues. For the CDR3, the DNA is TGTGCCAGCTCACCACAGCCGACAGGGGGAATTGGCTACACCTTC. Translating gives CASSPQPTGGIGYTF.

V and J are TRBV5-6 and TRBJ1-6; 8 bases fit TRBD1. There are 15 residues in the CDR3. With 4 bases clipped from V and 7 bases from J, the junction kept 7 bases outside the gene matches. From germline, CDR1 is SGHDT and CDR2 YYEEEE. The CDR3 bases are TGTGCCAGCAGCATTGGACAGGGTAGGAATTCACCCCTCCACTTT. Protein product: CASSIGQGRNSPLHF.

The sample holds a few counts of this clone. V gene TRBV6-4 combines with J gene TRBJ2-1; 9 bases align to TRBD2. This CDR3 spans 16 amino acids. Germline trimming cut 3 bases from V and 5 bases from J; bases unmatched to any gene: 8. Germline loops: CDR1 MRHNA, CDR2 SNTAGT. CDR3 loop: CASSEVLAGANNEQFF. CDR3 coding DNA: TGTGCCAGCAGTGAGGTTTTAGCGGGAGCGAACAATGAGCAGTTCTTC.

This clone was detected only a few times. The rearrangement uses TRBV27 and TRBJ1-6, with D unclear. V was shortened by 3 bases and J by 13 bases, with 13 bases between the two germline ends. This CDR3 contains 13 residues. CDR1 MNHEY and CDR2 SMNVEV come from the germline V gene (reference sequence). This CDR3 is CASSFPGPFPLHF. In DNA, the CDR3 is TGTGCCAGCAGTTTTCCAGGCCCCTTTCCCCTCCACTTT.

J is TRBJ1-1 and V is TRBV5-4; the D gene is possibly TRBD1 (5 bases). The germline V gene has CDR1 SGHNT and CDR2 YYREEE (reference sequence). Deletions cut 6 bases from V and 6 bases from J, with 18 bases between. The CDR3 is made up of 14 amino acids. The CDR3 DNA follows: TGTGCCAGCACCGGAGACAGTCCTTTAGCTGAAGCTTTCTTT. Its protein is CASTGDSPLAEAFF.

The CDR3 reads CASSIWGTGEAFF. DNA of the CDR3: TGTGCCAGCAGCATTTGGGGTACAGGTGAAGCTTTCTTT. This rearrangement joins TRBV7-9 to TRBJ1-1; D is perhaps TRBD1 (5 bases). CDR1 SEHNR and CDR2 FQNEAQ come from the germline V gene (reference sequence). This CDR3 is 13 amino acids long. With 5 bases removed from V and 7 bases from J, the gap between germline ends came to 14 bases. Full variable domain (remainder filled in from reference TRBV7-9 and TRBJ1-1): DTGVSQNPRHKITKRGQNVTFRCDPISEHNRLYWYRQTLGQGPEFLTYFQNEAQLEKSRLLSDRFSAERPKGSFSTLEIQRTEQGDSAMYLCASSIWGTGEAFFGQGTRLTVV.

The chain employs TRBV29-1 and TRBJ2-7; maybe TRBD2 (6 bases). The V end lost 0 bases, the J end lost 2 bases, and 17 bases lay between the germline ends. CDR3 length equals 16 residues. CDR1 SQVTM and CDR2 ANQGSEA come from the germline V gene. The CDR3 sequence is CSVEDIGGLEAYEQYF. CDR3 sequence (DNA): TGCAGCGTTGAAGATATCGGAGGGCTCGAAGCCTACGAGCAGTACTTC.

The CDR3 sequence: CASSQGGATRYGYTF. The CDR3 DNA sequence: TGTGCCAGCAGCCAAGGTGGCGCGACACGATATGGCTACACCTTC. This chain uses TRBV4-2 with TRBJ1-2; no reliable D call. The CDR3 spans 15 residues. The germline gives CDR1 LGHNA, CDR2 YNFKEQ. Trimming removed 1 base from V and 5 bases from J, with 14 bases in between.

The chain has TRBV5-1 and TRBJ1-6, with TRBD1 as a possible D gene (6 bases). Germline lookup yields CDR1 SGHRS and CDR2 YFSETQ. This CDR3 has 14 residues. Trimming stripped 0 bases from V and 5 bases from J, with 6 bases between. CDR3 in amino acids: CASSLDRDNSPLHF. The CDR3 coding sequence is TGCGCCAGCAGCTTGGACAGGGATAATTCACCCCTCCACTTT. Using reference TRBV5-1 and TRBJ1-6 for the parts outside the CDR3, the full variable domain is KAGVTQTPRYLIKTRGQQVTLSCSPISGHRSVSWYQQTPGQGLQFLFEYFSETQRNKGNFPGRFSGRQFSNSRSEMNVSTLELGDSALYLCASSLDRDNSPLHFGNGTRLTVT.

The genes are TRBV15 and TRBJ2-3; 10 nucleotides line up with TRBD1. This CDR3 contains 16 residues. With 1 base clipped from V and 4 bases from J, the junction kept 5 bases outside the gene matches. Germline V gene sequence: CDR1 LNHNV, CDR2 YYDKDF (reference sequence). CDR3 DNA: TGTGCCACCAGCAGAGCCCGGGACAGGGGCGCAGATACGCAGTATTTT. Translated: CATSRARDRGADTQYF.

The chain joins TRBV5-1 to TRBJ2-7; tentative D call: TRBD1 (6 bases). From germline, CDR1 is SGHRS and CDR2 YFSETQ. V dropped 4 bases and J dropped 2 bases, with 16 bases sitting between them. CDR3 length: 15 amino acids. CDR3 sequence: CASSPAAGVTYEQYF. The CDR3 DNA is TGCGCCAGCAGCCCCGCGGCAGGGGTAACCTACGAGCAGTACTTC.

This clone was counted a single time. This chain joins TRBV7-2 and TRBJ1-4, with D unresolved. The CDR3 spans 13 residues. Between the trimmed V and J ends, which lost 4 bases and 11 bases, there was a span of 14 bases. In germline, CDR1 is SGHTA, CDR2 FQGNSA. The CDR3 here is CASSYDRETKLFF. The CDR3, as DNA: TGTGCCAGCAGCTACGACCGGGAGACTAAACTGTTTTTT.

Here the CDR3 reads CASRQASGGRNEQFF. The CDR3 bases are TGTGCCAGCAGGCAAGCTAGCGGGGGCCGTAATGAGCAGTTCTTC. The rearrangement uses TRBV28 and TRBJ2-1; 10 bases agree with TRBD2. Germline V gene data show CDR1 as MDHEN and CDR2 as SYDVKM. CDR3 length equals 15 residues. The V segment lost 6 bases and the J segment 7 bases; nucleotides outside the gene matches: 9.

The rearrangement uses TRBV5-1 and TRBJ2-1, with a possible D match to TRBD2 (6 bases). This CDR3 contains 15 residues. Germline-derived CDR1 and CDR2 are SGHRS and YFSETQ. Trimming took off 4 bases at V and 0 bases at J, with 11 bases between the two ends. The chain's CDR3 is CASSLAGPSYNEQFF. The CDR3 nucleotides read TGCGCCAGCAGCCTCGCGGGACCCTCCTACAATGAGCAGTTCTTC.